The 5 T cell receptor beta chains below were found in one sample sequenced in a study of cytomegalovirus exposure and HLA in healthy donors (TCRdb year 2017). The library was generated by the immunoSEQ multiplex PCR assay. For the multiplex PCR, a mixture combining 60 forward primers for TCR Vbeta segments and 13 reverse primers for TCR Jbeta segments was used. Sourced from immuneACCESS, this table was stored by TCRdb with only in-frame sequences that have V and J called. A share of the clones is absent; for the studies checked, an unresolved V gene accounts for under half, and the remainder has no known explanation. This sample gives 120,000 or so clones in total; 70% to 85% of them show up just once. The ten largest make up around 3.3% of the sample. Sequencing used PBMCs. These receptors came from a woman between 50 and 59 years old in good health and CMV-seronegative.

The CDR3 nucleotides are TGTGCCAGTAGGGACAGGGAAGAGACCCAGTACTTC. It yields the protein CASRDREETQYF. The chain is built from TRBV19 and TRBJ2-5; 8 bases line up with TRBD1. The CDR3 has 12 residues. Trimming at V came to 6 bases and at J to 3 bases, leaving 0 bases not matched to a gene. Germline CDR1 is LNHDA and CDR2 is SQIVND (reference sequence).

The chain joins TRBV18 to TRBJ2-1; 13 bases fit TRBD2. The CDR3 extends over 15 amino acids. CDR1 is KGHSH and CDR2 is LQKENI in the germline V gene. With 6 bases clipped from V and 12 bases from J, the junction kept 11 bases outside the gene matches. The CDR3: CASSQPGLAGPLQFF. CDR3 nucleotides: TGTGCCAGCTCTCAGCCGGGACTAGCGGGACCACTGCAGTTCTTC.

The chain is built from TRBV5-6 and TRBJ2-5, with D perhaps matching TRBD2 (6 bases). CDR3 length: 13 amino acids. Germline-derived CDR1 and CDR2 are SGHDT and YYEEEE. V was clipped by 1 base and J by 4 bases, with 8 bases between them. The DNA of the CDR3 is TGTGCCAGCAGCTTGTTTAGCGGAGAGACCCAGTACTTC. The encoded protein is CASSLFSGETQYF. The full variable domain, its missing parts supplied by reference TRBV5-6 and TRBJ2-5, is DAGVTQSPTHLIKTRGQQVTLRCSPKSGHDTVSWYQQALGQGPQFIFQYYEEEERQRGNFPDRFSGHQFPNYSSELNVNALLLGDSALYLCASSLFSGETQYFGPGTRLLVL.

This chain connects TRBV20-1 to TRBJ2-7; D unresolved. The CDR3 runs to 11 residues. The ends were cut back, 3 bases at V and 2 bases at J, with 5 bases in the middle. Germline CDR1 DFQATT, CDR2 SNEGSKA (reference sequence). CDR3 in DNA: TGCAGTGCTAGCATAGCCTACGAGCAGTACTTC. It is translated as CSASIAYEQYF.

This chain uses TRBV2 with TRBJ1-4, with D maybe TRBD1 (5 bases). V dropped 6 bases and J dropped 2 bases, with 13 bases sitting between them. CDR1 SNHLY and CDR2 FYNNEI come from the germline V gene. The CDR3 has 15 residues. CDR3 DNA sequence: TGTGCCAGCAGACTCAGGGAAAGTACTAATGAAAAACTGTTTTTT. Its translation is CASRLRESTNEKLFF.